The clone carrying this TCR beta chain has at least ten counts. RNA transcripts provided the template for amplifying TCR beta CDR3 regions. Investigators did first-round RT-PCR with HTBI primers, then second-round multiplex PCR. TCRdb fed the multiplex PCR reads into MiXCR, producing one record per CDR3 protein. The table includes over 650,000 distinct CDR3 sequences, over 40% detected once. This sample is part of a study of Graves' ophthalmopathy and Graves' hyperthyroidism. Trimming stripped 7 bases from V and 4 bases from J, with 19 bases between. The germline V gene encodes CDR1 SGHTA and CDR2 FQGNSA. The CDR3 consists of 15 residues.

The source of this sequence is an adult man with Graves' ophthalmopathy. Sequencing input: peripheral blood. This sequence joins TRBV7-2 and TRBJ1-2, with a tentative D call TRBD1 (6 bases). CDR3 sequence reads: CASTQPGQGTYGYTF. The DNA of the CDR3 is TGTGCCAGCACCCAACCGGGGCAGGGGACCTATGGCTACACCTTC.